The present entry profiles one T cell receptor beta chain with its context. TCRdb's copy holds only in-frame clones and misses some; the assay was immunoSEQ multiplex PCR. The sample lists fewer than 250,000 clones, 86% occurring once. The data were obtained in a study of blood T cell repertoires in COVID-19. Trimming removed 1 base from V and 7 bases from J; junction bases left unmatched: 6. The CDR3 extends over 14 amino acids. The germline V gene has CDR1 GTSNPN and CDR2 SVGIG (reference sequence). This chain links TRBV30 with TRBJ2-7, with 11 bases that match TRBD2. The sequenced sample consisted of PBMCs or T cells enriched from blood (not recorded which). This TCR was recovered from a woman aged 50 to 60 who had recovered from COVID-19. CDR3 in amino acids: CAWSELAGVGEQYF. The CDR3 DNA reads TGTGCCTGGAGTGAACTAGCGGGAGTGGGGGAGCAGTACTTC.